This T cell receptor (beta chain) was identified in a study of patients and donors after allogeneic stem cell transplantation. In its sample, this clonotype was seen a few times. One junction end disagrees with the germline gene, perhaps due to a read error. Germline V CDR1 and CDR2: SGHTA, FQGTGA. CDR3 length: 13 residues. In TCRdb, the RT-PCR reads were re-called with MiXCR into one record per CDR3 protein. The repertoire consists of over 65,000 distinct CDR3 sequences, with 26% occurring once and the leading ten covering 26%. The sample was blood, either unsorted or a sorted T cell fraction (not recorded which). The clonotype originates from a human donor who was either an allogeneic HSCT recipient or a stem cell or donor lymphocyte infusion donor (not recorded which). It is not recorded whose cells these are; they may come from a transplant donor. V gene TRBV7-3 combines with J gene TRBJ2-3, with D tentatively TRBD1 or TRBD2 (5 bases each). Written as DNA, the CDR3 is TGTGCCAGCAGCGTAACCAGGGAGGATACGCAGTATTTT. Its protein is CASSVTREDTQYF. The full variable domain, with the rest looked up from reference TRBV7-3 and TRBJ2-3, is GAGVSQTPSNKVTEKGKYVELRCDPISGHTALYWYRQSLGQGPEFLIYFQGTGAADDSGLPNDRFFAVRPEGSVSTLKIQRTERGDSAVYLCASSVTREDTQYFGPGTRLTVL.